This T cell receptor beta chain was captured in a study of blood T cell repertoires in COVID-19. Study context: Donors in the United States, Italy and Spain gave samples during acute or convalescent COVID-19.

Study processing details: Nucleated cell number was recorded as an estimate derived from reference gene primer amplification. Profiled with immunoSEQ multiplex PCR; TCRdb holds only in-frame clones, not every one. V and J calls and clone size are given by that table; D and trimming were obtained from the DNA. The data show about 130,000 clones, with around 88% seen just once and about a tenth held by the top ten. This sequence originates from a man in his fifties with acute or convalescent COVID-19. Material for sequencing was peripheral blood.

For the CDR3, the DNA is TGTGCCAGCAGCGACGGGACAGCCTCTGGAAACACCATATATTTT. Its protein product is CASSDGTASGNTIYF. This chain uses TRBV9 with TRBJ1-3; 7 nucleotides line up with TRBD1. With V trimmed by 3 bases and J by 0 bases, 3 bases remained unmatched. CDR3 length equals 15 residues. The germline CDR1 and CDR2 sequences are SGDLS and YYNGEE.